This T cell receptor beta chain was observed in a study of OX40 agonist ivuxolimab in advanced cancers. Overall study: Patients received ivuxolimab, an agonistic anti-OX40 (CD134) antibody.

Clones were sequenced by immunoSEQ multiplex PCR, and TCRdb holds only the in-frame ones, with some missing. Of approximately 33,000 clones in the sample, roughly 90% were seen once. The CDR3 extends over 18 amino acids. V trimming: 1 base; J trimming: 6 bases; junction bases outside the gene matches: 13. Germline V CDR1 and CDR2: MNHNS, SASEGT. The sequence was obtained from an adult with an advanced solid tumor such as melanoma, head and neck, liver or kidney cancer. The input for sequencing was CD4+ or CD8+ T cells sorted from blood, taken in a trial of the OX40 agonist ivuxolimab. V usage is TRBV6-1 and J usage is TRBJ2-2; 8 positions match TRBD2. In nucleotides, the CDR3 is TGTGCCAGCAGTGAAGGGGGACTAGTTAGCCGTGTACCCGGGGAGCTGTTTTTT. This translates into CASSEGGLVSRVPGELFF.